The entry below describes one T cell receptor beta chain. Germline values: CDR1 MGHRA, CDR2 YSYEKL. This CDR3 spans 17 amino acids. V shed 6 bases and J 5 bases; nucleotides not matched to a gene: 16. Authors' processing steps: Estimated nucleated cell counts came from reference gene primer amplification. Generated by immunoSEQ multiplex PCR, the TCRdb table keeps only in-frame clones and is missing some. The DNA gave D and trimming, while V, J and clone size come from that table. The sample shows about 250,000 clones, roughly 80% of them seen only once. Study members were between about 18 and 95 years old and lived in 25 or so US regions. Within the 2 weeks before study entry, each person in the exposed group met a COVID-19 case. This record comes from a study of blood T cell repertoires in COVID-19. At the level of the study: Sources were T cells, B-cell-depleted T cells, or PBMCs; the material itself was cDNA or gDNA.

What was sequenced was PBMCs or T cells enriched from blood (not recorded which). The chain has TRBV4-1 and TRBJ2-1, with 7 bases lining up with TRBD1. The TCR comes from a man in his forties or fifties who had been exposed to COVID-19. The CDR3 region has the DNA TGCGCCAGCAGTCCTGCGCCCAAAGGGGGCGGAAACAATGAGCAGTTCTTC. Its translation is CASSPAPKGGGNNEQFF.